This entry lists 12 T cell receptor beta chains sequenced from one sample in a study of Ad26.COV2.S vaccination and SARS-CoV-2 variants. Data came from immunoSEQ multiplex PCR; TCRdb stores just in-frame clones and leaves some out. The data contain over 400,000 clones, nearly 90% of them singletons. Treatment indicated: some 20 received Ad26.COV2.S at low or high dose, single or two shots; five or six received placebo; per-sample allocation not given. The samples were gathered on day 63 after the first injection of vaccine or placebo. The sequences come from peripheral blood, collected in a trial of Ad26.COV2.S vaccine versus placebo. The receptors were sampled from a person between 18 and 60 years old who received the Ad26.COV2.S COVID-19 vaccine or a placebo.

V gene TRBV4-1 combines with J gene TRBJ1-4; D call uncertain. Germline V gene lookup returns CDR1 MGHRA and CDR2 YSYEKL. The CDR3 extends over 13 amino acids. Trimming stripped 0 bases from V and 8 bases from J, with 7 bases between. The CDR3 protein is CASSQDAGEKLFF. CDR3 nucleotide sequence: TGCGCCAGCAGCCAAGATGCCGGGGAAAAACTGTTTTTT.

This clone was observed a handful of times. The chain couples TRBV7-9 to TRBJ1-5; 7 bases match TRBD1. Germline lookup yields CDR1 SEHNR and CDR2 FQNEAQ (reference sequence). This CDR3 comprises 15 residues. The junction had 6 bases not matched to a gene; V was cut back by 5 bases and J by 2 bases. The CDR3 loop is CASSPTGARNQPQHF. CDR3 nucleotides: TGTGCCAGCAGCCCAACAGGGGCACGCAATCAGCCCCAGCATTTT.

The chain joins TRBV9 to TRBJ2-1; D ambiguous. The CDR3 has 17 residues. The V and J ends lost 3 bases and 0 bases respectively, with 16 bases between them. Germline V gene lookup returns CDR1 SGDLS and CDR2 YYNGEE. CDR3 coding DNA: TGTGCCAGCAGCGGACGACTCATCCCCAGCTCCTACAATGAGCAGTTCTTC. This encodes CASSGRLIPSSYNEQFF. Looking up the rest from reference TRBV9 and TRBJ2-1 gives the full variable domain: DSGVTQTPKHLITATGQRVTLRCSPRSGDLSVYWYQQSLDQGLQFLIQYYNGEERAKGNILERFSAQQFPDLHSELNLSSLELGDSALYFCASSGRLIPSSYNEQFFGPGTRLTVL.

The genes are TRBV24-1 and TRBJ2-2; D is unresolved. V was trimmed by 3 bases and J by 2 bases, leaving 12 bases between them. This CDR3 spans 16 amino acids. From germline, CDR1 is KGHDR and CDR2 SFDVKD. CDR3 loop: CATSDDTASNTGELFF. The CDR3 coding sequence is TGTGCCACCAGTGATGACACGGCCTCAAACACCGGGGAGCTGTTTTTT.

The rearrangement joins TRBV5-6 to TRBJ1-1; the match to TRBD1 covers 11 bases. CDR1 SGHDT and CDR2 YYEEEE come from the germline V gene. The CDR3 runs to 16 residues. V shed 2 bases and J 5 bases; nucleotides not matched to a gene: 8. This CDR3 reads CASSFRDRGNRTEAFF. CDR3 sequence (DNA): TGTGCCAGCAGCTTTAGGGACAGGGGGAATAGGACTGAAGCTTTCTTT.

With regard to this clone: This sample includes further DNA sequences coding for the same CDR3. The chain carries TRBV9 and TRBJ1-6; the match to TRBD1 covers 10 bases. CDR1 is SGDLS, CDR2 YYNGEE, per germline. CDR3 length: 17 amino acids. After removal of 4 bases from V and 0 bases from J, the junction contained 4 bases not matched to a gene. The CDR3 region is CASSTGQGRSYNSPLHF. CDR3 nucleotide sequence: TGTGCCAGCAGCACGGGACAGGGGCGCTCCTATAATTCACCCCTCCACTTT.

CDR3 amino acids: CASSEGTGKSTDTQYF. The CDR3 region has the DNA TGCGCCAGCAGTGAAGGGACAGGGAAGTCCACAGATACGCAGTATTTT. The chain couples TRBV10-1 to TRBJ2-3; 9 bases align to TRBD1. CDR3 length equals 16 residues. The germline V gene has CDR1 WNHNN and CDR2 SYGVQD (reference sequence). The trim removed 3 bases at V and 2 bases at J, leaving 6 bases unmatched.

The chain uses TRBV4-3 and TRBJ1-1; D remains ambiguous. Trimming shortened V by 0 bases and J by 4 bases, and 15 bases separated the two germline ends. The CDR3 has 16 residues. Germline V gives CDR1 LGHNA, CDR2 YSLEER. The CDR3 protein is CASSQEMDPRGTEAFF. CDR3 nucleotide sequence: TGCGCCAGCAGCCAAGAAATGGACCCCCGGGGCACTGAAGCTTTCTTT.

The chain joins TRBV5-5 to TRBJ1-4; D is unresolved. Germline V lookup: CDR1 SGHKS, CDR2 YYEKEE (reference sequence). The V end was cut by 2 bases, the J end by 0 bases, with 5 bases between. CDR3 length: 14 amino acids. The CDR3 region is CASSLNPTNEKLFF. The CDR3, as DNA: TGTGCCAGCAGCTTAAACCCAACTAATGAAAAACTGTTTTTT.

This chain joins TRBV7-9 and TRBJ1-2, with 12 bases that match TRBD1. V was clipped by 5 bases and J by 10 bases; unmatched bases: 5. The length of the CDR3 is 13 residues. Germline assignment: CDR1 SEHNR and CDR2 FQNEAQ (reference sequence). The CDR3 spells CASSAWDRGHYTF. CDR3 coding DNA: TGTGCCAGCAGCGCGTGGGACAGGGGGCACTACACCTTC.

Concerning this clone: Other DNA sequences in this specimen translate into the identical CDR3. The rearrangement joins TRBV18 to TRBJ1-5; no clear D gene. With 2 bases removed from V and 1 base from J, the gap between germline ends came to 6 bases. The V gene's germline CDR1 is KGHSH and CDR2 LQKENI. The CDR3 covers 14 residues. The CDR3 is CASSPGRSNQPQHF. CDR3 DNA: TGTGCCAGCTCACCAGGTCGGAGCAATCAGCCCCAGCATTTT.

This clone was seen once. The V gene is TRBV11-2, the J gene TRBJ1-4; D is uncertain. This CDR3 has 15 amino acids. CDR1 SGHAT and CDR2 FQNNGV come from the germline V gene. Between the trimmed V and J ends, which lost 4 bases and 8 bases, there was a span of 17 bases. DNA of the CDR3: TGTGCCAGCAGCTCAAACCCGGGCTTAGGGGAAAAACTGTTTTTT. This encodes CASSSNPGLGEKLFF.